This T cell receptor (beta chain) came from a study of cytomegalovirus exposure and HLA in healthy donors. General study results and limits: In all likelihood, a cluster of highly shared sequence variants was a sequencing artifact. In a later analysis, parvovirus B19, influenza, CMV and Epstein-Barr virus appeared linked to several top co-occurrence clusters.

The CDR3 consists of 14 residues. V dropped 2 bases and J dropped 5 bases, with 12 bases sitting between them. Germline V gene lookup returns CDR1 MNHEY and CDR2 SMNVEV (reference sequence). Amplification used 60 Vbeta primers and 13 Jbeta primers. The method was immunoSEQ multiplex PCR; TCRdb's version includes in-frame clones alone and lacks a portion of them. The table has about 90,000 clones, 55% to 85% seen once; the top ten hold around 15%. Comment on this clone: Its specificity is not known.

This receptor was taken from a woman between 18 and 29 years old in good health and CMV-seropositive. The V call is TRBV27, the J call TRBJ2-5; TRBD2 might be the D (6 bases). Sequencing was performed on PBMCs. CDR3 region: CASSLPGSGETQYF. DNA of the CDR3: TGTGCCAGCAGTTTACCCGGGAGCGGGGAGACCCAGTACTTC.